The 17 T cell receptor beta chains listed next were all sequenced from one sample in a study of T cells and Merkel cell carcinoma outcomes. Using immunoSEQ multiplex PCR, the repertoire was profiled, and TCRdb retains in-frame clones only, with some absent. The data show over 5,500 clones, with about 90% seen just once and around 2.7% held by the top ten. Sequencing was performed on tumor tissue from Merkel cell carcinoma. The receptor set was obtained from a human donor with Merkel cell carcinoma.

The table lists this clone with a few counts. V gene TRBV2 combines with J gene TRBJ1-5, with TRBD1 as a possible D gene (5 bases). The CDR3 consists of 14 residues. Looked up from germline, CDR1 is SNHLY and CDR2 is FYNNEI. The V and J ends lost 2 bases and 5 bases respectively, with 10 bases between them. CDR3 in amino acids: CASSEMVGDQPQHF. CDR3 DNA: TGTGCCAGCAGTGAAATGGTGGGGGATCAGCCCCAGCATTTT.

This clone was recorded a few times. The gene calls are TRBV7-2 and TRBJ2-7, with D perhaps matching TRBD1 (6 bases). Germline assignment: CDR1 SGHTA and CDR2 FQGNSA. The V end lost 5 bases, the J end lost 5 bases, and 10 bases lay between the germline ends. The CDR3 totals 12 residues. The CDR3 DNA is TGTGCCAGCAGCCCCACAGGGAACGAGCAGTACTTC. Its translation: CASSPTGNEQYF.

The sample holds one count of this clone. The chain joins TRBV2 to TRBJ1-6; D is unclear. This CDR3 spans 13 amino acids. CDR1 and CDR2 (germline): SNHLY, FYNNEI. Trimming left V 8 bases short and J 8 bases short, with 13 bases between. For the CDR3, the DNA is TGTGCCAGCCGAAGTCCACCGGATTCACCCCTCCACTTT. Residues: CASRSPPDSPLHF.

This clone appeared a single time. The CDR3 is CASSRGEYTGELFF. CDR3 in DNA: TGTGCCAGCAGCCGAGGGGAGTACACCGGGGAGCTGTTTTTT. V usage is TRBV5-6 and J usage is TRBJ2-2; D could derive from TRBD1 or TRBD2 (5 bases each). CDR3 length: 14 residues. V lost 4 bases to trimming and J lost 3 bases, with 10 bases between them. CDR1 SGHDT and CDR2 YYEEEE come from the germline V gene.

CDR3 in amino acids: CASSPPGSRETQYF. CDR3 sequence (DNA): TGTGCCAGCTCACCCCCCGGGTCAAGGGAGACCCAGTACTTC. The J gene is TRBJ2-5, the V gene TRBV18; D gene uncertain. Trimming pared 3 bases from V and 5 bases from J, leaving 13 bases between. From germline, CDR1 is KGHSH and CDR2 LQKENI. CDR3 length: 14 amino acids.

The chain is built from TRBV19 and TRBJ1-1; D is ambiguous. This CDR3 has 15 amino acids. Trimming shortened V by 4 bases and J by 1 base, and 13 bases separated the two germline ends. Germline V gene sequence: CDR1 LNHDA, CDR2 SQIVND (reference sequence). The CDR3 reads CASSNLQTSNTEAFF. The CDR3 DNA sequence: TGTGCCAGTAGTAACCTACAGACTTCGAACACTGAAGCTTTCTTT.

In this sample, this clone turned up once. This sequence joins TRBV19 and TRBJ2-2; D is possibly TRBD2 (5 bases). The CDR3 is made up of 14 amino acids. The germline V gene has CDR1 LNHDA and CDR2 SQIVND (reference sequence). V was shortened by 0 bases and J by 4 bases, with 6 bases between the two germline ends. The CDR3 is CASSIEDFTGELFF. CDR3 coding DNA: TGTGCCAGTAGTATAGAGGACTTCACCGGGGAGCTGTTTTTT. Supplemented by reference TRBV19 and TRBJ2-2, the full variable domain reads DGGITQSPKYLFRKEGQNVTLSCEQNLNHDAMYWYRQDPGQGLRLIYYSQIVNDFQKGDIAEGYSVSREKKESFPLTVTSAQKNPTAFYLCASSIEDFTGELFFGEGSRLTVL.

The V and J genes are TRBV10-3 and TRBJ2-2; no definite D call. There are 14 residues in the CDR3. Germline V gives CDR1 ENHRY, CDR2 SYGVKD. Trimming stripped 10 bases from V and 0 bases from J, with 12 bases between. CDR3 amino acids: CATQKGPNTGELFF. The CDR3 DNA reads as TGTGCCACCCAGAAAGGGCCGAACACCGGGGAGCTGTTTTTT.

This clone showed up just once. This chain connects TRBV9 to TRBJ2-2, with 7 nucleotides matching TRBD2. V lost 0 bases, J lost 0 bases, and 2 bases stayed unmatched. Germline V gene data show CDR1 as SGDLS and CDR2 as YYNGEE. The CDR3 is made up of 16 amino acids. The DNA for the CDR3 is TGTGCCAGCAGCGTAGCTGCGGGGGCGAACACCGGGGAGCTGTTTTTT. This sequence encodes CASSVAAGANTGELFF. Together with reference TRBV9 and TRBJ2-2, the CDR3 gives the full variable domain: DSGVTQTPKHLITATGQRVTLRCSPRSGDLSVYWYQQSLDQGLQFLIQYYNGEERAKGNILERFSAQQFPDLHSELNLSSLELGDSALYFCASSVAAGANTGELFFGEGSRLTVL.

This clone was seen a handful of times. The J gene is TRBJ2-5, the V gene TRBV5-5, with 9 positions matching TRBD2. Trimming cost V 0 bases and J 5 bases; bases outside gene matches: 5. Per germline, CDR1 SGHKS and CDR2 YYEKEE (reference sequence). The CDR3 runs 15 residues. CDR3 loop: CASSLALAGRETQYF. The CDR3 DNA sequence: TGTGCCAGCAGCTTGGCCCTAGCGGGGAGGGAGACCCAGTACTTC. The full variable domain, completed using reference TRBV5-5 and TRBJ2-5, is DAGVTQSPTHLIKTRGQQVTLRCSPISGHKSVSWYQQVLGQGPQFIFQYYEKEERGRGNFPDRFSARQFPNYSSELNVNALLLGDSALYLCASSLALAGRETQYFGPGTRLLVL.

V usage is TRBV12-5 and J usage is TRBJ2-7; D not resolved. CDR3 size: 11 residues. From germline, CDR1 is LGHNT and CDR2 FRNRAP. The V and J ends lost 3 bases and 4 bases respectively, with 4 bases between them. The DNA of the CDR3 is TGTGCTAGTGGTTTTGGGTACGAGCAGTACGTC. Amino acid sequence: CASGFGYEQYV.

V is TRBV2 and J is TRBJ2-1; D assignment may be TRBD1 or TRBD2 (6 bases each). V lost 6 bases and J 0 bases, leaving 9 bases between the germline ends. This CDR3 is built from 14 residues. Germline-derived CDR1 and CDR2 are SNHLY and FYNNEI. CDR3 coding DNA: TGTGCCAGCAGCGGAGGGGGCTCCTACAATGAGCAGTTCTTC. Amino acid sequence: CASSGGGSYNEQFF.

The chain carries TRBV7-9 and TRBJ2-4; TRBD2 is a possible D gene (7 bases). The germline V and J ends were trimmed by 4 bases and 3 bases, with 19 bases remaining between them. The V gene's germline CDR1 is SEHNR and CDR2 FQNEAQ (reference sequence). The CDR3 covers 17 residues. The CDR3 region has the DNA TGTGCCAGCAGCTCTGGGGGGGGGCGAGAGGGCAAAAACATTCAGTACTTC. Encoded protein: CASSSGGGREGKNIQYF. Filled out from reference TRBV7-9 and TRBJ2-4, the complete variable domain reads DTGVSQNPRHKITKRGQNVTFRCDPISEHNRLYWYRQTLGQGPEFLTYFQNEAQLEKSRLLSDRFSAERPKGSFSTLEIQRTEQGDSAMYLCASSSGGGREGKNIQYFGAGTRLSVL.

This sequence joins TRBV19 and TRBJ2-1, with D perhaps matching TRBD1 (5 bases). Germline CDR1 and CDR2: LNHDA and SQIVND (reference sequence). This CDR3 has 14 residues. V was shortened by 5 bases and J by 7 bases, with 15 bases between the two germline ends. This CDR3 reads CASSPQVGQNEQFF. The CDR3 DNA follows: TGTGCCAGTAGTCCTCAGGTGGGGCAGAATGAGCAGTTCTTC.

The chain employs TRBV19 and TRBJ2-3; D not resolved. The CDR3 runs to 13 residues. Trimming pared 7 bases from V and 0 bases from J, leaving 8 bases between. Germline V gives CDR1 LNHDA, CDR2 SQIVND (reference sequence). CDR3 sequence reads: CASTGRSTDTQYF. DNA of the CDR3: TGTGCCAGTACCGGACGGAGCACAGATACGCAGTATTTT.

CDR3 sequence: CASSQELPASSGNTIYF. The CDR3 DNA reads TGCGCCAGCAGCCAAGAACTTCCAGCGAGCTCTGGAAACACCATATATTTT. The V call is TRBV4-3, the J call TRBJ1-3; D gene uncertain. The CDR3 length is 17 residues. V shed 0 bases and J shed 0 bases, with 12 bases lying between them. Germline-derived CDR1 and CDR2 are LGHNA and YSLEER.

V usage is TRBV21-1 and J usage is TRBJ2-7; TRBD2, the D gene given by the table, was not confirmed from the DNA. TRBV21-1 is designated a pseudogene. The CDR3 runs 14 residues. The CDR3: CASSKGEGYYEQYV. The CDR3 DNA sequence: TGTGCCAGCAGCAAAGGGGAGGGCTACTACGAGCAGTACGTC.